The 15 T cell receptor beta chains in this list originate from one sample, sequenced in a study of shared clonotypes between healthy human individuals. The method was immunoSEQ multiplex PCR; TCRdb's version includes in-frame clones alone and lacks a portion of them. The sample carries around 560,000 clones, approximately 95% recorded once. Positive CCR7 selection of CD45RO-negative cells yielded the naive CD8 cells, and terminally differentiated effector memory CD45RA+ cells were excluded. What was sequenced was naive CD8+ T cells sorted from blood. These receptors were obtained from a woman aged 25 to 39 in good health.

The chain combines TRBV27 with TRBJ1-1; 7 bases fit TRBD1. The germline V gene encodes CDR1 MNHEY and CDR2 SMNVEV (reference sequence). V lost 5 bases to trimming and J lost 4 bases; unmatched junction nucleotides: 7. The CDR3 runs to 14 residues. The CDR3 DNA sequence: TGTGCCAGCAGTCCGATACAGGGGAGCACTGAAGCTTTCTTT. Protein sequence: CASSPIQGSTEAFF.

This chain joins TRBV25-1 and TRBJ2-5; D could derive from TRBD1 or TRBD2 (5 bases each). Between the trimmed V and J ends, which lost 5 bases and 4 bases, there was a span of 11 bases. The CDR3 loop spans 13 amino acids. Germline loops: CDR1 MGHDK, CDR2 SYGVNS. The CDR3 spells CASSMGEGETQYF. CDR3 nucleotides: TGTGCCAGCAGTATGGGGGAAGGAGAGACCCAGTACTTC.

The V call is TRBV6-1, the J call TRBJ2-7, with 7 nucleotides matching TRBD2. Trimming took 1 base from V and 3 from J; bases not matched to a gene: 12. The length of the CDR3 is 17 residues. Germline CDR1 MNHNS, CDR2 SASEGT. The CDR3 nucleotides are TGTGCCAGCAGTGAAGAAACTGTCGGAGCGGGAAACTACGAGCAGTACTTC. Translating it yields CASSEETVGAGNYEQYF.

This clone was observed a handful of times. The gene calls are TRBV2 and TRBJ2-2; D uncertain. CDR3 size: 14 residues. The germline CDR1 and CDR2 sequences are SNHLY and FYNNEI. V gave up 2 bases and J gave up 6 bases, with 10 bases separating them. CDR3: CASSESRSAGELFF. The DNA for the CDR3 is TGTGCCAGCAGTGAATCGAGGTCGGCCGGGGAGCTGTTTTTT.

The rearrangement joins TRBV11-2 to TRBJ2-3; no reliable D call. This CDR3 has 14 residues. Trimming left V 0 bases short and J 13 bases short, with 17 bases between. Germline-derived CDR1 and CDR2 are SGHAT and FQNNGV. CDR3 DNA sequence: TGTGCCAGCAGCTTAGACCCTGGGCCTTCGCCGGAGTATTTT. It encodes CASSLDPGPSPEYF.

The chain has TRBV27 and TRBJ1-2, with D maybe TRBD1 (6 bases). The CDR3 covers 16 residues. Looked up from germline, CDR1 is MNHEY and CDR2 is SMNVEV (reference sequence). V lost 0 bases and J 4 bases, leaving 15 bases between the germline ends. The CDR3, as DNA: TGTGCCAGCAGTTTATCTCCAACAGGGTACGGCTATGGCTACACCTTC. Protein product: CASSLSPTGYGYGYTF.

The rearrangement joins TRBV5-1 to TRBJ2-7, with 7 bases that match TRBD1. The CDR3 has 15 amino acids. Trimming removed 3 bases from V and 2 bases from J; junction bases left unmatched: 8. Germline V CDR1 and CDR2: SGHRS, YFSETQ. CDR3 sequence reads: CASSSRRDRTYEQYF. The CDR3 DNA follows: TGCGCCAGCAGCTCCCGCCGGGACAGAACCTACGAGCAGTACTTC.

The chain uses TRBV15 and TRBJ2-2, with TRBD1 identical over 7 bases. Germline loops: CDR1 LNHNV, CDR2 YYDKDF (reference sequence). The trim removed 0 bases at V and 3 bases at J, leaving 13 bases unmatched. This CDR3 is built from 19 residues. The CDR3 DNA reads as TGTGCCACCAGCAGAGATCGAACGGCGGGTCAGGGGGACACCGGGGAGCTGTTTTTT. Translating gives CATSRDRTAGQGDTGELFF. Filled out from reference TRBV15 and TRBJ2-2, the complete variable domain reads DAMVIQNPRYQVTQFGKPVTLSCSQTLNHNVMYWYQQKSSQAPKLLFHYYDKDFNNEADTPDNFQSRRPNTSFCFLDIRSPGLGDTAMYLCATSRDRTAGQGDTGELFFGEGSRLTVL.

V gene TRBV6-1 combines with J gene TRBJ2-5; a possible D gene is TRBD2 (5 bases). The V gene's germline CDR1 is MNHNS and CDR2 SASEGT. CDR3 length equals 13 residues. The V and J ends lost 6 bases and 5 bases respectively, with 13 bases between them. DNA of the CDR3: TGTGCCAGCAGCGCCACTAGGCTGGAGACCCAGTACTTC. Translated, it gives CASSATRLETQYF.

The V call is TRBV5-1, the J call TRBJ2-7; TRBD2 agrees at 8 bases. J was trimmed by 3 bases and V by 2 bases; bases with no gene match: 16. Germline CDR1 SGHRS, CDR2 YFSETQ. The CDR3 totals 18 residues. The CDR3 DNA is TGCGCCAGCAGCTTAGCGGGAGACCTTACCCCTAAGGACTACGAGCAGTACTTC. Translation gives CASSLAGDLTPKDYEQYF. The whole variable domain, remainder taken from reference TRBV5-1 and TRBJ2-7, is KAGVTQTPRYLIKTRGQQVTLSCSPISGHRSVSWYQQTPGQGLQFLFEYFSETQRNKGNFPGRFSGRQFSNSRSEMNVSTLELGDSALYLCASSLAGDLTPKDYEQYFGPGTRLTVT.

This clone was picked up one time. Different DNA sequences within this sample yield the same CDR3. This chain joins TRBV9 and TRBJ2-5; 8 positions agree with TRBD2. Germline CDR1 and CDR2: SGDLS and YYNGEE. V was pared by 4 bases and J by 5 bases, with 7 bases of the junction left unmatched. The CDR3 has 14 amino acids. The CDR3 is CASSPPSGRETQYF. For the CDR3, the DNA is TGTGCCAGCAGCCCCCCTAGCGGGCGGGAGACCCAGTACTTC.

This clone was picked up one time. The rearrangement links TRBV23-1 to TRBJ1-3, with D tentatively TRBD1 (5 bases). TRBV23-1 is filed as an ORF, its function uncertain. The V and J ends lost 0 bases and 0 bases respectively, with 9 bases between them. The length of the CDR3 is 16 residues. This chain's CDR3 is CASSQSGQSSGNTIYF. CDR3 DNA: TGCGCCAGCAGTCAATCGGGGCAGAGCTCTGGAAACACCATATATTTT.

As concerns this clone: The same CDR3 can be traced to other DNA sequences in this sample. The chain uses TRBV5-4 and TRBJ1-1; D is ambiguous. The germline gives CDR1 SGHNT, CDR2 YYREEE (reference sequence). Trimming left V 4 bases short and J 1 base short, with 11 bases between. The CDR3 is made up of 14 amino acids. CDR3 region: CASSPPDRNTEAFF. CDR3 sequence (DNA): TGTGCCAGCAGCCCCCCGGATCGGAACACTGAAGCTTTCTTT.

The J gene is TRBJ2-3, the V gene TRBV28; the match to TRBD2 covers 11 bases. From germline, CDR1 is MDHEN and CDR2 SYDVKM. The V and J ends lost 2 bases and 0 bases, in that order; junction bases with no gene match: 13. This CDR3 comprises 20 residues. DNA of the CDR3: TGTGCCAGCAGTTTACCTGTTGTGACTAGCGGGATCACGAGCACAGATACGCAGTATTTT. Its translation is CASSLPVVTSGITSTDTQYF.

The chain joins TRBV19 to TRBJ2-7; 7 bases map to TRBD2. Per the germline V gene, CDR1 is LNHDA and CDR2 is SQIVND (reference sequence). V lost 10 bases and J lost 3; bases outside the gene matches: 9. The CDR3 is 13 amino acids. The CDR3 DNA sequence: TGTGCCACCGTCGGGACTAAAAGCTACGAGCAGTACTTC. Translating gives CATVGTKSYEQYF.